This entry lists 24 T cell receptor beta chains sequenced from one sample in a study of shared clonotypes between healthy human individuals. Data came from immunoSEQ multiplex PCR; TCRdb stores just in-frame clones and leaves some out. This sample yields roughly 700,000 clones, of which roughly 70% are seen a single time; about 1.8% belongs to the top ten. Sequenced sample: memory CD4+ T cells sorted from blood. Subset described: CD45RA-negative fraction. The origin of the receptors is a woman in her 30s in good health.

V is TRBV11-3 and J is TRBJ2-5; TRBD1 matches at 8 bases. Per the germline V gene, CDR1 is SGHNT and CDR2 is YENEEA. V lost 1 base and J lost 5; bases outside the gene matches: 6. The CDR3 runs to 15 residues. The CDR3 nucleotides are TGTGCCAGCAGCTTAGGACGGACAGGGAAGGAGACCCAGTACTTC. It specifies CASSLGRTGKETQYF.

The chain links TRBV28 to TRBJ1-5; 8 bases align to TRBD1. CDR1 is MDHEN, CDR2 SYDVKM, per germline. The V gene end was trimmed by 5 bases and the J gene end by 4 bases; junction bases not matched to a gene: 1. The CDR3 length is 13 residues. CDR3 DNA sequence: TGTGCCAGCAGTACAGGGGGTAATCAGCCCCAGCATTTT. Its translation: CASSTGGNQPQHF.

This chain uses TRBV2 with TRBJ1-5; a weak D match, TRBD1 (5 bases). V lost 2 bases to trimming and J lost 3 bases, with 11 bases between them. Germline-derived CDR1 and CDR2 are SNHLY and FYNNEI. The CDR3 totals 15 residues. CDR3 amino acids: CASSEMGQHNQPQHF. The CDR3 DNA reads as TGTGCCAGCAGTGAAATGGGGCAGCACAATCAGCCCCAGCATTTT. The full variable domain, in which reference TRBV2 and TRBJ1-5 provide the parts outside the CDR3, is EPEVTQTPSHQVTQMGQEVILRCVPISNHLYFYWYRQILGQKVEFLVSFYNNEISEKSEIFDDQFSVERPDGSNFTLKIRSTKLEDSAMYFCASSEMGQHNQPQHFGDGTRLSIL.

CDR3 region: CASSPRRGWGFSNQPQHF. For the CDR3, the DNA is TGTGCCAGCAGTCCAAGGAGGGGATGGGGTTTCAGCAATCAGCCCCAGCATTTT. The chain couples TRBV27 to TRBJ1-5; the D gene is possibly TRBD1 (5 bases). Per germline, CDR1 MNHEY and CDR2 SMNVEV (reference sequence). Between the trimmed V and J ends, which lost 5 bases and 1 base, there was a span of 21 bases. CDR3 length: 18 residues.

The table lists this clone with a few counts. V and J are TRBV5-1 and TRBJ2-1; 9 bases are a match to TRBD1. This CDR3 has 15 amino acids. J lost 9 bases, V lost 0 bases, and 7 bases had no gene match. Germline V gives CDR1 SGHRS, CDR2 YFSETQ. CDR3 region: CASSLGDRDFSEQFF. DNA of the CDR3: TGCGCCAGCAGCTTGGGGGACAGGGATTTTAGTGAGCAGTTCTTC.

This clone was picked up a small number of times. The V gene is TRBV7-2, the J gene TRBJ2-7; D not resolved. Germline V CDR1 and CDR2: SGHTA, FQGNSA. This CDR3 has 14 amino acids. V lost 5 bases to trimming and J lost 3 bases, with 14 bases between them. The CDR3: CASSHDMESYEQYF. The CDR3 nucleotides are TGTGCCAGCAGCCACGATATGGAAAGCTACGAGCAGTACTTC.

The CDR3 reads CASSPASPRSTDTQYF. In DNA form, the CDR3 reads TGCGCCAGCAGCCCGGCTTCTCCGAGAAGTACAGATACGCAGTATTTT. The V gene is TRBV5-1, the J gene TRBJ2-3, with D uncertain. CDR3 length: 16 amino acids. Germline CDR1 SGHRS, CDR2 YFSETQ. V was pared by 4 bases and J by 3 bases, with 18 bases between.

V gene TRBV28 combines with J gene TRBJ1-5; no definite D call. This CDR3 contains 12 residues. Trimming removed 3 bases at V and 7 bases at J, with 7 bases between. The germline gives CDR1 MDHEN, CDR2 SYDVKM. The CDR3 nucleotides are TGTGCCAGCAGTTTGCAGCGGCAGCCCCAGCATTTT. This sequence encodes CASSLQRQPQHF.

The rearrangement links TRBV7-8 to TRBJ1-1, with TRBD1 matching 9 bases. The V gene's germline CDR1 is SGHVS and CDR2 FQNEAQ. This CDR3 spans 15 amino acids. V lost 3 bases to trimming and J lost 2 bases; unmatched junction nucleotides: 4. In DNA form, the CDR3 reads TGTGCCAGCAGCTTCAGACAGGGGGGAAACACTGAAGCTTTCTTT. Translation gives CASSFRQGGNTEAFF.

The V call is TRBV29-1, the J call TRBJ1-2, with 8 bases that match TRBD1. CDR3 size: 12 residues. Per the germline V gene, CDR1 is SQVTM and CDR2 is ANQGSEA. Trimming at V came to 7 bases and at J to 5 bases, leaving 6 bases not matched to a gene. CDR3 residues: CSGTGNGYGYTF. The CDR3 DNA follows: TGCAGCGGGACAGGGAATGGGTATGGCTACACCTTC.

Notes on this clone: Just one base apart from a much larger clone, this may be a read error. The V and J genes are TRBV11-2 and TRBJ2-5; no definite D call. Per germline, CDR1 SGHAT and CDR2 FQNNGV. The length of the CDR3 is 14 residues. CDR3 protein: CASSPVALQEAQYF. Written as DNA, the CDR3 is TGTGCCAGCAGCCCAGTGGCTCTCCAAGAGGCCCAGTACTTC.

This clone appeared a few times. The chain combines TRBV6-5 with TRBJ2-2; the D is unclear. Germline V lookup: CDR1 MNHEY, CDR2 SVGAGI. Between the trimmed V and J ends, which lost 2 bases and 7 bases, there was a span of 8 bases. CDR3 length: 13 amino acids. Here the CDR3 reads CASSYGNHGELFF. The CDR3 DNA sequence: TGTGCCAGCAGTTACGGCAATCACGGGGAGCTGTTTTTT.

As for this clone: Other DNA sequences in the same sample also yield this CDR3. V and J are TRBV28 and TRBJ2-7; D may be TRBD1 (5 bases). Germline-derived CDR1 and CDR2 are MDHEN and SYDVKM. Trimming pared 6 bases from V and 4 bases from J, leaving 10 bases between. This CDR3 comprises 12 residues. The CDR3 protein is CASSLTEYEQYF. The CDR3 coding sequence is TGTGCCAGCAGCCTGACAGAGTACGAGCAGTACTTC.

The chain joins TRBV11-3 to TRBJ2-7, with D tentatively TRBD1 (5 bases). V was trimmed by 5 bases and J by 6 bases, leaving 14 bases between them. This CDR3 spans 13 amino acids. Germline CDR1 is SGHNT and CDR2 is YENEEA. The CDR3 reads CASSQGEGREQYF. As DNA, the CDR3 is TGTGCCAGCAGCCAAGGGGAAGGTCGCGAGCAGTACTTC.

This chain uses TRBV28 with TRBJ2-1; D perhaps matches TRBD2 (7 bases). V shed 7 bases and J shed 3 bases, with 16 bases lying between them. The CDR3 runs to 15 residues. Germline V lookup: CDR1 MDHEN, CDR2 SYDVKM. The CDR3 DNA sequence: TGTGCCAGCATTTCAGGGGCTAGCGGCTACAATGAGCAGTTCTTC. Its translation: CASISGASGYNEQFF.

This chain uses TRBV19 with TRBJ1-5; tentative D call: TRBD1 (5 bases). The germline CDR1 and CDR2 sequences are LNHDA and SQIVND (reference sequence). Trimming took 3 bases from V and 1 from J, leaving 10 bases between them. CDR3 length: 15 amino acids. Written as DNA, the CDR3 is TGTGCCAGTAGTATGCCGGGACGGAGCAATCAGCCCCAGCATTTT. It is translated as CASSMPGRSNQPQHF.

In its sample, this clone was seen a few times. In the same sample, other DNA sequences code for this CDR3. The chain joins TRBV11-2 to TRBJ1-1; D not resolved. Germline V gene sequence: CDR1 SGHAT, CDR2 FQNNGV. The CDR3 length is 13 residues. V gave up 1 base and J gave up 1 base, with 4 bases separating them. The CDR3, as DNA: TGTGCCAGCAGCTTAGCTCAGAACACTGAAGCTTTCTTT. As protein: CASSLAQNTEAFF. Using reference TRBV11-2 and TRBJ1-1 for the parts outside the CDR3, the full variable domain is EAGVAQSPRYKIIEKRQSVAFWCNPISGHATLYWYQQILGQGPKLLIQFQNNGVVDDSQLPKDRFSAERLKGVDSTLKIQPAKLEDSAVYLCASSLAQNTEAFFGQGTRLTVV.

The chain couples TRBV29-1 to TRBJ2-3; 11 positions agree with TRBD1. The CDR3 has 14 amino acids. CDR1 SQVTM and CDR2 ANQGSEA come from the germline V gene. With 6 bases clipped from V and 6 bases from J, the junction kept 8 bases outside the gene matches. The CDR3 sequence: CSVPGQGAWDTQYF. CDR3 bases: TGCAGCGTCCCAGGACAGGGGGCATGGGATACGCAGTATTTT.

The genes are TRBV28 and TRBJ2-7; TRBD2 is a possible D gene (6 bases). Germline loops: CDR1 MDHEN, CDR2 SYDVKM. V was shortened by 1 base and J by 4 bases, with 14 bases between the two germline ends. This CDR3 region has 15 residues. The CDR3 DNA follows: TGTGCCAGCAGTTTATCGGGCGGGAAAATTTACGAGCAGTACTTC. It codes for CASSLSGGKIYEQYF.

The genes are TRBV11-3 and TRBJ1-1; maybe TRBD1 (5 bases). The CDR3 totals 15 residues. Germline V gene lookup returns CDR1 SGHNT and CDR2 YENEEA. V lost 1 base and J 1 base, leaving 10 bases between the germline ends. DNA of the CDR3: TGTGCCAGCAGCTTAGGACCTGGGGGGAACACTGAAGCTTTCTTT. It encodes CASSLGPGGNTEAFF.

CDR3 bases: TGCGCCAGCAGCCCGGGACTAGCGGAAAGCAATGAGCAGTTCTTC. Protein: CASSPGLAESNEQFF. This chain connects TRBV5-1 to TRBJ2-1, with 11 nucleotides matching TRBD2. Unmatched junction bases numbered 6, after V lost 4 bases and J lost 6 bases. The CDR3 is 15 residues long. The germline V gene encodes CDR1 SGHRS and CDR2 YFSETQ.

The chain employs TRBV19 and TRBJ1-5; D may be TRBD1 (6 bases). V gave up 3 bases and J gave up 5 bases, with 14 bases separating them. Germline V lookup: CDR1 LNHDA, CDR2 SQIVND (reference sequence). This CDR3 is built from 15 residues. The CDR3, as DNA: TGTGCCAGTAGTATTTGGTCGGCAGGGGATCAGCCCCAGCATTTT. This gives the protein CASSIWSAGDQPQHF.

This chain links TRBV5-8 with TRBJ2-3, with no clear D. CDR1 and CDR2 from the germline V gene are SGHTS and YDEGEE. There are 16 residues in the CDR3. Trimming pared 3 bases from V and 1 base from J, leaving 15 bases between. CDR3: CASSSGKRMGTDTQYF. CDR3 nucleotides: TGTGCCAGCAGCTCCGGTAAAAGGATGGGCACAGATACGCAGTATTTT.

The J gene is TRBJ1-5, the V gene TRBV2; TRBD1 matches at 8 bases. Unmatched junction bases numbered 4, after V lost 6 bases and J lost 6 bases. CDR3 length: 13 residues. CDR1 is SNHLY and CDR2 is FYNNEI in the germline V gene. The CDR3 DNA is TGTGCCAGCAGGGGAACAGGGGGTCAGCCCCAGCATTTT. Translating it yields CASRGTGGQPQHF.